The following is a T cell receptor beta chain sequence with its context. Per the study methods: For nucleated cells, counts were estimated from reference gene primer amplification. The repertoire was sequenced with immunoSEQ multiplex PCR; TCRdb's copy has only in-frame clones and lacks some. That table is the source of V, J and clone size, and D and trimming were worked out from the DNA. This table holds approximately 35,000 clones, around 87% found once. V lost 8 bases and J lost 7, with 12 bases in between. The length of the CDR3 is 12 residues. Germline assignment: CDR1 SNHLY and CDR2 FYNNEI. This specimen belongs to a study of blood T cell repertoires in COVID-19. The wider study: The analysed material was cDNA or gDNA that came from T cells, B-cell-depleted T cells, or PBMCs.

V usage is TRBV2 and J usage is TRBJ1-3; no definite D call. This receptor was obtained from a human donor in a cohort sampled during active COVID-19. Sample: peripheral blood. The CDR3 nucleotides are TGTGCCAGCTCTTTTAAGCGTAACACCATATATTTT. This encodes CASSFKRNTIYF.